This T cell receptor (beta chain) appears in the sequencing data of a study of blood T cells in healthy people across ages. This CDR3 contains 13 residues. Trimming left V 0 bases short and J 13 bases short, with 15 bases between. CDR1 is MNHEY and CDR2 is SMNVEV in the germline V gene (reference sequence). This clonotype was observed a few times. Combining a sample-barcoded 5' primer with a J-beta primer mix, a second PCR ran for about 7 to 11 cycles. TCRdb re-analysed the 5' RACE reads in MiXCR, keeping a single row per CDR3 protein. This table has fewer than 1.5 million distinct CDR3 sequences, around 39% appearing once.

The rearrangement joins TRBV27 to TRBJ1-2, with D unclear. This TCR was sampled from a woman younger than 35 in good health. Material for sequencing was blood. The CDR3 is CASSLSSTSVCTF. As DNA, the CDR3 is TGTGCCAGCAGTTTATCGAGCACAAGCGTCTGCACCTTC.